This TCR beta chain is drawn from a study of glioma-infiltrating T cells after dendritic cell vaccination. Study in general: Glioblastoma patients came from Phase I and II dendritic cell vaccination trials. Study-wide findings and caveats: Survival was not directly related to TCR clonality in these patients.

The primer mix had 60 V beta and 13 J beta primers. This table comes from immunoSEQ multiplex PCR, and its TCRdb copy is limited to in-frame clones, with some not included. The sample lists about 50,000 clones, about 83% occurring once. As for this clone: Its specificity is not known.

This sample's time point: after dendritic cell vaccination, including at tumor progression/relapse. PBMC were collected before vaccination, two weeks after the third vaccination, and at progression. The J segment lost 6 bases and the V segment lost 4 bases, leaving 11 bases of the junction unmatched. This CDR3 has 16 amino acids. Germline values: CDR1 SGHRS, CDR2 YFSETQ. The chain employs TRBV5-1 and TRBJ2-2, with 8 bases fitting TRBD2. This sequence was found in a human donor with glioblastoma. The sample consisted of blood, taken after dendritic cell vaccination. CDR3 loop: CASSPSGGGLAGELFF. Written as DNA, the CDR3 is TGCGCCAGCAGCCCCTCGGGGGGGGGCCTTGCCGGGGAGCTGTTTTTT.